The clone carrying this T cell receptor (beta chain) was detected once. Between the trimmed V and J ends, which lost 3 bases and 11 bases, there was a span of 16 bases. From germline, CDR1 is ENHRY and CDR2 SYGVKD. This CDR3 comprises 13 residues. Sequenced by immunoSEQ multiplex PCR; TCRdb stores in-frame clones only, minus some. The sample has about 320,000 clones, about four fifths seen once; the top ten hold roughly 1.3%. This sample stems from a study of blood T cell repertoires in COVID-19. Overall study context: From the United States, Italy and Spain came samples of acute and convalescent COVID-19.

This chain connects TRBV10-3 to TRBJ1-1, with D perhaps matching TRBD1 (6 bases). The receptor comes from a woman between 45 and 60 years old with acute or convalescent COVID-19. The sequenced sample was peripheral blood. The CDR3 DNA sequence: TGTGCCATCAGTGATAGGGGGAATTCGGCCGCTTTCTTT. It translates to CAISDRGNSAAFF.